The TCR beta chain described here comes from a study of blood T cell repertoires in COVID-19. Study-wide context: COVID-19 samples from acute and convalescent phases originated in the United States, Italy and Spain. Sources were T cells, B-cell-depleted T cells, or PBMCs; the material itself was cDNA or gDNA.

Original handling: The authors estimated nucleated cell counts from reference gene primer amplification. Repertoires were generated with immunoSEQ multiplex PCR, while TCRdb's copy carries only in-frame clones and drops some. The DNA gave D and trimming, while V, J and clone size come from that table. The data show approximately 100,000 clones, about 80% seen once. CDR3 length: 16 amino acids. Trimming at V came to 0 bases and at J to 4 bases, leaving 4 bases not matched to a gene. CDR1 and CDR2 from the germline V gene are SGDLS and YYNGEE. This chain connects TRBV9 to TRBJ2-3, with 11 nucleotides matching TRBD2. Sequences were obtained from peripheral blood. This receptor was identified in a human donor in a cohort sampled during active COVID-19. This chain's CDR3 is CASSVASGGLADTQYF. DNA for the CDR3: TGTGCCAGCAGCGTAGCTAGCGGGGGGCTGGCAGATACGCAGTATTTT. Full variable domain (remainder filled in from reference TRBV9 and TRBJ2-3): DSGVTQTPKHLITATGQRVTLRCSPRSGDLSVYWYQQSLDQGLQFLIQYYNGEERAKGNILERFSAQQFPDLHSELNLSSLELGDSALYFCASSVASGGLADTQYFGPGTRLTVL.